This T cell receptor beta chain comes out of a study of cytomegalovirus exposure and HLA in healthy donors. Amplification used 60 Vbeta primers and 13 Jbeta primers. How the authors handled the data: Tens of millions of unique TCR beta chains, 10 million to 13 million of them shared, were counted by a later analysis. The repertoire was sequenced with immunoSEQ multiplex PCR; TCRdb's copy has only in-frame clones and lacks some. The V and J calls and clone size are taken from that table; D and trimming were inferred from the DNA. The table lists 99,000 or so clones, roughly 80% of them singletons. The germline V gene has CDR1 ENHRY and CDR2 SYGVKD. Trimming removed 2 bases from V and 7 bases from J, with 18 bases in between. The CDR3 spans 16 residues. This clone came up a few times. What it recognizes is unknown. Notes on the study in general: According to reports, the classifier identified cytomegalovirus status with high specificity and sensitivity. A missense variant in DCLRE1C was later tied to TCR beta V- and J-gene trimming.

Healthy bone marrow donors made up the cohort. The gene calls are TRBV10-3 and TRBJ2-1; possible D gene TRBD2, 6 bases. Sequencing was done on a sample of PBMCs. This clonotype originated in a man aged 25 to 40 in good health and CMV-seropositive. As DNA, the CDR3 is TGTGCCATCAGTGAGGGTGGGGAGGTCGGAAGGAATGAGCAGTTCTTC. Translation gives CAISEGGEVGRNEQFF.